The rows below give T cell receptor beta chains drawn from one sample of a study of T cells in Graves' hyperthyroidism and ophthalmopathy. Using its own MiXCR run on the multiplex PCR reads, TCRdb lists one record per CDR3 protein. The repertoire holds about half a million distinct CDR3 sequences, less than 25% seen once, with around 50% in the top ten. The material sequenced was blood. The origin of the receptors is an older woman with Graves' ophthalmopathy. The CDR3 runs from the conserved cysteine through the conserved F or W. The order of the fields is V gene, clone size, J gene, D gene, CDR3 protein, CDR3 DNA. A D gene is named only where the DNA matches it firmly. Size is omitted from some rows. Given values are once, few, many or a class for expanded clones.

v_call: TRBV3-1; clone_size: few; j_call: TRBJ2-2; d_call: -; cdr3_aa: CASSQGQLANTGELFF; cdr3_nt: TGTGCCAGCAGCCAAGGTCAGCTAGCCAACACCGGGGAGCTGTTTTTT
v_call: TRBV19; clone_size: -; j_call: TRBJ1-5; d_call: -; cdr3_aa: CASGGELRHQPQHF; cdr3_nt: TGTGCCAGTGGGGGAGAACTGCGCCATCAGCCCCAGCATTTT
v_call: TRBV7-3; clone_size: -; j_call: TRBJ1-2; d_call: -; cdr3_aa: CASSFWGMDYGYTF; cdr3_nt: TGTGCCAGCAGCTTCTGGGGGATGGACTATGGCTACACCTTC
v_call: TRBV6-5; clone_size: -; j_call: TRBJ1-5; d_call: -; cdr3_aa: CASSYSQAGVNQPQHF; cdr3_nt: TGTGCCAGCAGTTACTCCCAGGCGGGGGTCAATCAGCCCCAGCATTTT
v_call: TRBV6-1; clone_size: -; j_call: TRBJ1-2; d_call: TRBD1; cdr3_aa: CASSYKTGDAVGGYTF; cdr3_nt: TGTGCCAGCAGTTATAAGACAGGGGACGCAGTAGGTGGCTACACCTTC
v_call: TRBV10-3; clone_size: -; j_call: TRBJ2-3; d_call: -; cdr3_aa: CAISESDLARQYF; cdr3_nt: TGTGCCATCAGTGAGTCGGACCTGGCGCGGCAGTATTTT
v_call: TRBV28; clone_size: many; j_call: TRBJ2-3; d_call: -; cdr3_aa: CASSSFSSGGDTQYF; cdr3_nt: TGTGCCAGCAGTTCCTTTTCCAGCGGCGGAGATACGCAGTATTTT
v_call: TRBV9; clone_size: few; j_call: TRBJ2-5; d_call: TRBD1; cdr3_aa: CASSLGGQGLETQYF; cdr3_nt: TGTGCCAGCAGCCTCGGGGGACAGGGTCTCGAGACCCAGTACTTC
v_call: TRBV11-2; clone_size: -; j_call: TRBJ2-2; d_call: -; cdr3_aa: CTSSSWGVSNTGELFF; cdr3_nt: TGTACCAGCAGCTCATGGGGGGTCTCGAACACCGGGGAGCTGTTTTTT
v_call: TRBV11-1; clone_size: -; j_call: TRBJ2-2; d_call: -; cdr3_aa: CASSLVQLTGELFF; cdr3_nt: TGTGCCAGCAGCTTAGTTCAGCTCACCGGGGAGCTGTTTTTT
v_call: TRBV9; clone_size: -; j_call: TRBJ1-1; d_call: TRBD1; cdr3_aa: CASSPQTGSVEAFF; cdr3_nt: TGTGCCAGCAGCCCACAGACAGGGAGTGTTGAAGCTTTCTTT
v_call: TRBV10-2; clone_size: few; j_call: TRBJ2-5; d_call: TRBD2; cdr3_aa: CASSDYPSASGQETQYF; cdr3_nt: TGCGCCAGCAGTGATTACCCCTCCGCTAGCGGCCAAGAGACCCAGTACTTC
v_call: TRBV5-1; clone_size: -; j_call: TRBJ2-1; d_call: -; cdr3_aa: CASSLEGGRNEQFF; cdr3_nt: TGCGCCAGCAGCTTGGAAGGGGGGCGCAATGAGCAGTTCTTC
v_call: TRBV6-5; clone_size: -; j_call: TRBJ1-1; d_call: TRBD1; cdr3_aa: CASSYRTGVRSTEAFF; cdr3_nt: TGTGCCAGCAGTTACAGGACAGGGGTGAGAAGCACTGAAGCTTTCTTT
v_call: TRBV6-2/TRBV6-3; clone_size: many; j_call: TRBJ2-1; d_call: -; cdr3_aa: CASRSSGNEQFF; cdr3_nt: TGTGCCAGCAGGAGCTCAGGGAATGAGCAGTTCTTC
v_call: TRBV20-1; clone_size: -; j_call: TRBJ2-3; d_call: TRBD2; cdr3_aa: CSARAAGGRAGDTQYF; cdr3_nt: TGCAGTGCTAGAGCCGCTGGCGGGAGGGCCGGAGATACGCAGTATTTT
v_call: TRBV20-1; clone_size: -; j_call: TRBJ2-1; d_call: TRBD2; cdr3_aa: CSAWTSEYNEQLF; cdr3_nt: TGCAGTGCCTGGACTAGCGAATACAATGAGCAGCTCTTC
v_call: TRBV28; clone_size: many; j_call: TRBJ1-1; d_call: -; cdr3_aa: CASSLPNLEAFF; cdr3_nt: TGTGCCAGCAGTTTACCTAATTTGGAAGCTTTCTTT
v_call: TRBV20-1; clone_size: few; j_call: TRBJ2-7; d_call: TRBD2; cdr3_aa: CSASDVAGGFGEQYF; cdr3_nt: TGCAGTGCTAGTGACGTAGCGGGAGGGTTTGGCGAGCAGTACTTC
v_call: TRBV7-2; clone_size: -; j_call: TRBJ1-2; d_call: -; cdr3_aa: CASSKQGWDGYTF; cdr3_nt: TGTGCCAGCAGCAAACAGGGTTGGGATGGCTACACCTTC
v_call: TRBV27; clone_size: -; j_call: TRBJ2-1; d_call: -; cdr3_aa: CASSLKNYSPRLTEQFF; cdr3_nt: TGTGCCAGCAGTTTAAAAAATTATAGTCCTAGATTGACTGAGCAGTTCTTC
v_call: TRBV6-9; clone_size: -; j_call: TRBJ1-5; d_call: -; cdr3_aa: CASSYEAYSNQPQHF; cdr3_nt: TGTGCCAGCAGTTATGAGGCTTATAGCAATCAGCCCCAGCATTTT
v_call: TRBV11-2; clone_size: many; j_call: TRBJ2-3; d_call: TRBD1; cdr3_aa: CASSPGDRGRGWGTDTQYF; cdr3_nt: TGTGCCAGCAGCCCGGGGGACAGGGGGCGCGGGTGGGGCACAGATACGCAGTATTTT
v_call: TRBV11-3; clone_size: -; j_call: TRBJ2-5; d_call: -; cdr3_aa: CASSLRFSETQYF; cdr3_nt: TGTGCCAGCAGCTTGAGGTTCTCGGAGACCCAGTACTTC
v_call: TRBV29-1; clone_size: few; j_call: TRBJ2-7; d_call: TRBD2; cdr3_aa: CSVGTSGGYEQYF; cdr3_nt: TGCAGCGTAGGGACTAGCGGGGGGTACGAGCAGTACTTC
v_call: TRBV10-2; clone_size: few; j_call: TRBJ2-2; d_call: -; cdr3_aa: CASSEAGISNTGELFF; cdr3_nt: TGCGCCAGCAGTGAGGCTGGGATCTCGAACACCGGGGAGCTGTTTTTT
v_call: TRBV9; clone_size: -; j_call: TRBJ2-3; d_call: -; cdr3_aa: CASSVAGSVGRNTQYF; cdr3_nt: TGTGCCAGCAGCGTCGCAGGGTCCGTTGGTAGGAATACGCAGTATTTT
v_call: TRBV12-5; clone_size: many; j_call: TRBJ1-1; d_call: -; cdr3_aa: CASGLVTGWRDTEAFF; cdr3_nt: TGTGCTAGTGGTTTGGTAACGGGCTGGAGGGACACTGAAGCTTTCTTT
v_call: TRBV3-1; clone_size: many; j_call: TRBJ2-5; d_call: -; cdr3_aa: CASSSSTGGETQYF; cdr3_nt: TGTGCCAGCAGCAGCTCAACCGGAGGGGAGACCCAGTACTTC
v_call: TRBV20-1; clone_size: -; j_call: TRBJ1-5; d_call: -; cdr3_aa: CSARYGARQPQHF; cdr3_nt: TGCAGTGCTAGATATGGGGCAAGGCAGCCCCAGCATTTT
v_call: TRBV20-1; clone_size: few; j_call: TRBJ1-1; d_call: -; cdr3_aa: CSAPLMGWGTEAFF; cdr3_nt: TGCAGTGCTCCCCTGATGGGGTGGGGTACTGAAGCTTTCTTT
v_call: TRBV12-3/TRBV12-4; clone_size: many; j_call: TRBJ1-1; d_call: -; cdr3_aa: CASSGAHGPPAFF; cdr3_nt: TGTGCCAGCAGTGGCGCCCATGGTCCCCCAGCTTTCTTT
v_call: TRBV29-1; clone_size: -; j_call: TRBJ1-2; d_call: -; cdr3_aa: CSVERTEANYGYTF; cdr3_nt: TGCAGCGTTGAACGGACGGAAGCTAACTATGGCTACACCTTC
v_call: TRBV20-1; clone_size: -; j_call: TRBJ2-6; d_call: -; cdr3_aa: CSAGTEETGANVLTF; cdr3_nt: TGCAGTGCTGGCACAGAGGAGACTGGGGCCAACGTCCTGACTTTC
v_call: TRBV9; clone_size: -; j_call: TRBJ1-2; d_call: -; cdr3_aa: CASSLLSTGTYGYTF; cdr3_nt: TGTGCCAGCAGCCTTCTTAGCACAGGCACCTATGGCTACACCTTC
v_call: TRBV18; clone_size: many; j_call: TRBJ1-2; d_call: TRBD1; cdr3_aa: CASSLSPGGYGYTF; cdr3_nt: TGTGCCAGCTCACTTAGTCCAGGGGGCTATGGCTACACCTTC